Below, 25 T cell receptor beta chains from the same sample are listed, as sequenced in a study of T cell changes during pregnancy in multiple sclerosis. The assay was immunoSEQ multiplex PCR, and TCRdb's table has in-frame clones only and misses some. The table lists around 60,000 clones, around 96% of them singletons, with 2% to 2.5% in the top ten. The input for sequencing was CD8+ T cells from peripheral blood mononuclear cells, taken after pregnancy. Receptors were obtained from a female donor with multiple sclerosis, enrolled in a pregnancy study.

The rearrangement uses TRBV7-9 and TRBJ2-7, with D possibly TRBD2 on 7 matching bases. The CDR3 totals 12 residues. Per the germline V gene, CDR1 is SEHNR and CDR2 is FQNEAQ (reference sequence). V shed 6 bases and J shed 6 bases, with 12 bases lying between them. In DNA form, the CDR3 reads TGTGCCAGCAGGGGGGGGGCAGGCGAGCAGTACTTC. Protein product: CASRGGAGEQYF.

The V gene is TRBV4-1, the J gene TRBJ2-5, with 9 bases matching TRBD2. The junction had 4 bases not matched to a gene; V was cut back by 4 bases and J by 1 base. This CDR3 has 15 residues. CDR1 is MGHRA, CDR2 YSYEKL, per germline. The CDR3 bases are TGCGCCAGCAGCCCCCTGACTAGCGGCCAAGAGACCCAGTACTTC. Its translation is CASSPLTSGQETQYF.

In nucleotides, the CDR3 is TGTGCCAGCAGCGCGACAGGCCTCCTCCAAGAGACCCAGTACTTC. Translation gives CASSATGLLQETQYF. The chain couples TRBV6-5 to TRBJ2-5, with a weak D call TRBD1 (6 bases). The CDR3 loop spans 15 amino acids. V shed 6 bases and J shed 1 base, with 15 bases lying between them. Germline CDR1 and CDR2: MNHEY and SVGAGI.

The chain carries TRBV11-2 and TRBJ1-2; D is perhaps TRBD1 (6 bases). The CDR3 has 13 residues. Germline V gene data show CDR1 as SGHAT and CDR2 as FQNNGV. With 5 bases removed from V and 3 bases from J, the gap between germline ends came to 10 bases. CDR3 in DNA: TGTGCCAGCAGCAAGGCAGGGGACTATGGCTACACCTTC. Protein sequence: CASSKAGDYGYTF. The full variable domain, in which reference TRBV11-2 and TRBJ1-2 provide the parts outside the CDR3, is EAGVAQSPRYKIIEKRQSVAFWCNPISGHATLYWYQQILGQGPKLLIQFQNNGVVDDSQLPKDRFSAERLKGVDSTLKIQPAKLEDSAVYLCASSKAGDYGYTFGSGTRLTVV.

V is TRBV6-5 and J is TRBJ2-3; D is possibly TRBD2 (6 bases). V was trimmed by 5 bases and J by 3 bases, leaving 12 bases between them. CDR3 length equals 14 residues. Per germline, CDR1 MNHEY and CDR2 SVGAGI. CDR3 in DNA: TGTGCCAGCAGTCCCCGACTAGGAACAGATACGCAGTATTTT. Its translation: CASSPRLGTDTQYF.

The J gene is TRBJ2-3, the V gene TRBV7-9; D gene uncertain. The ends were cut back, 5 bases at V and 4 bases at J, with 13 bases in the middle. CDR3 length equals 14 residues. The germline V gene has CDR1 SEHNR and CDR2 FQNEAQ (reference sequence). CDR3 residues: CASSPDLVADTQYF. CDR3 nucleotide sequence: TGTGCCAGCAGCCCAGATCTAGTAGCAGATACGCAGTATTTT.

V is TRBV7-9 and J is TRBJ2-1; 7 nucleotides match TRBD2. CDR1 SEHNR and CDR2 FQNEAQ come from the germline V gene (reference sequence). V shed 4 bases and J 15 bases; nucleotides not matched to a gene: 9. The CDR3 is made up of 12 amino acids. The CDR3 loop reads CASSSGLVGPFF. The CDR3 coding sequence is TGTGCCAGCAGCTCCGGACTAGTTGGCCCGTTCTTC.

The chain joins TRBV4-2 to TRBJ2-2; D not resolved. Between the trimmed V and J ends, which lost 1 base and 2 bases, there was a span of 5 bases. The germline CDR1 and CDR2 sequences are LGHNA and YNFKEQ. The CDR3 runs 14 residues. The CDR3 spells CASSQVLNTGELFF. CDR3 coding DNA: TGTGCCAGCAGCCAAGTTCTAAACACCGGGGAGCTGTTTTTT.

This chain connects TRBV19 to TRBJ2-1, with a tentative D call TRBD2 (6 bases). This CDR3 is 19 amino acids long. Germline assignment: CDR1 LNHDA and CDR2 SQIVND (reference sequence). V was shortened by 2 bases and J by 4 bases, with 24 bases between the two germline ends. The DNA for the CDR3 is TGTGCCAGTAGTATAATGGGAGGTTGGCCCCTCCCGAGATACAATGAGCAGTTCTTC. Translation: CASSIMGGWPLPRYNEQFF.

The chain combines TRBV6-5 with TRBJ1-2; 7 positions match TRBD1. CDR1 is MNHEY, CDR2 SVGAGI, per germline. The CDR3 has 15 amino acids. Germline trimming cut 2 bases from V and 5 bases from J; bases unmatched to any gene: 8. This CDR3 reads CASSYTGTVLYGYTF. CDR3 nucleotides: TGTGCCAGCAGTTACACCGGGACAGTGTTATATGGCTACACCTTC.

The CDR3: CASSLARGGFTEAFF. The CDR3 DNA follows: TGTGCCAGCAGCTTAGCGCGGGGGGGATTCACTGAAGCTTTCTTT. The chain employs TRBV7-6 and TRBJ1-1; the D gene is possibly TRBD1 (5 bases). The CDR3 loop spans 15 amino acids. V lost 0 bases, J lost 4 bases, and 12 bases lay in between. The germline V gene encodes CDR1 SGHVS and CDR2 FNYEAQ.

This sequence joins TRBV6-5 and TRBJ2-7, with D maybe TRBD1 (6 bases). The CDR3 spans 12 residues. Germline V lookup: CDR1 MNHEY, CDR2 SVGAGI. V lost 3 bases and J 4 bases, leaving 7 bases between the germline ends. The CDR3 here is CASSYQGYEQYF. The CDR3 DNA is TGTGCCAGCAGTTATCAGGGGTACGAGCAGTACTTC.

The chain employs TRBV4-3 and TRBJ2-1; TRBD2 matches at 9 bases. Germline loops: CDR1 LGHNA, CDR2 YSLEER. CDR3 length: 18 residues. J was trimmed by 2 bases and V by 0 bases; bases with no gene match: 8. The CDR3 spells CASSQELIAGDAYNEQFF. The CDR3 bases are TGCGCCAGCAGCCAAGAATTGATAGCGGGAGACGCCTACAATGAGCAGTTCTTC.

The chain has TRBV19 and TRBJ2-2; 7 bases align to TRBD1. Per germline, CDR1 LNHDA and CDR2 SQIVND (reference sequence). V lost 5 bases to trimming and J lost 7 bases; unmatched junction nucleotides: 16. This CDR3 region has 17 residues. CDR3 nucleotide sequence: TGTGCCAGTAGTCCCGGACAGGCCGGGCTTTGGGGCGGGGAGCTGTTTTTT. Translated, it gives CASSPGQAGLWGGELFF.

This clone was counted a single time. This rearrangement joins TRBV27 to TRBJ2-7; TRBD2 is a possible D gene (5 bases). Per the germline V gene, CDR1 is MNHEY and CDR2 is SMNVEV (reference sequence). Trimming shortened V by 4 bases and J by 0 bases, and 16 bases separated the two germline ends. The CDR3 loop spans 16 amino acids. CDR3 loop: CASSSNPGSRSYEQYF. As DNA, the CDR3 is TGTGCCAGCAGTTCTAATCCGGGATCCCGCTCCTACGAGCAGTACTTC.

The genes are TRBV15 and TRBJ2-1, with D tentatively TRBD2 (5 bases). The CDR3 is made up of 15 amino acids. Per germline, CDR1 LNHNV and CDR2 YYDKDF (reference sequence). V gave up 0 bases and J gave up 0 bases, with 6 bases separating them. For the CDR3, the DNA is TGTGCCACCAGCAGAGAGAGGGCCTCCTACAATGAGCAGTTCTTC. Encoded protein: CATSRERASYNEQFF.

This chain links TRBV6-5 with TRBJ2-7; D gene ambiguous. Trimming took off 2 bases at V and 2 bases at J, with 10 bases between the two ends. The CDR3 spans 14 residues. Germline CDR1 MNHEY, CDR2 SVGAGI. For the CDR3, the DNA is TGTGCCAGCAGTTACCAACAGAACACCTACGAGCAGTACTTC. Its translation is CASSYQQNTYEQYF.

J is TRBJ2-3 and V is TRBV28; D ambiguous. Per germline, CDR1 MDHEN and CDR2 SYDVKM. V gave up 7 bases and J gave up 5 bases, with 7 bases separating them. CDR3 length: 11 amino acids. CDR3 region: CASTPGDTQYF. The CDR3 DNA is TGTGCCAGCACCCCCGGAGATACGCAGTATTTT.

DNA of the CDR3: TGTGCCAGCAGTCCCTACTACGAGCAGTACTTC. This codes for CASSPYYEQYF. This rearrangement joins TRBV6-6 to TRBJ2-5; D is unclear. The closer fit of TRBJ2-7 to the DNA end suggests the J call may be wrong. This CDR3 spans 11 amino acids. Looked up from germline, CDR1 is MNHNY and CDR2 is SVGAGI (reference sequence).

The chain employs TRBV28 and TRBJ1-5; TRBD1 might be the D (5 bases). CDR1 MDHEN and CDR2 SYDVKM come from the germline V gene. V was trimmed by 2 bases and J by 1 base, leaving 9 bases between them. The CDR3 is 15 residues long. CDR3 in amino acids: CASSLQGGSNQPQHF. The CDR3 DNA is TGTGCCAGCAGTTTACAGGGCGGAAGCAATCAGCCCCAGCATTTT.

In this sample, this clone turned up once. This chain uses TRBV2 with TRBJ2-7, with TRBD2 identical over 7 bases. Germline values: CDR1 SNHLY, CDR2 FYNNEI. The V segment lost 4 bases and the J segment 2 bases; nucleotides outside the gene matches: 2. The CDR3 runs to 13 residues. CDR3 nucleotide sequence: TGTGCCAGCAGTGCGGGGGGAACCTACGAGCAGTACTTC. This sequence encodes CASSAGGTYEQYF.

This sequence joins TRBV19 and TRBJ1-1, with 7 bases identical to TRBD1. The CDR3 consists of 15 residues. Germline trimming cut 5 bases from V and 1 base from J; bases unmatched to any gene: 7. CDR1 is LNHDA and CDR2 is SQIVND in the germline V gene (reference sequence). The CDR3 nucleotides read TGTGCCAGTAGTTTGGGGGCAGGGGGGAACACTGAAGCTTTCTTT. As protein: CASSLGAGGNTEAFF.

The V call is TRBV28, the J call TRBJ2-7, with D perhaps matching TRBD1 (6 bases). The CDR3 is 15 residues long. Germline lookup yields CDR1 MDHEN and CDR2 SYDVKM. Trimming took 5 bases from V and 1 from J, leaving 15 bases between them. The CDR3 here is CASSPLDSQSYEQYF. The CDR3 nucleotides are TGTGCCAGCAGTCCCCTGGACAGCCAATCCTACGAGCAGTACTTC. The full variable domain, with the rest looked up from reference TRBV28 and TRBJ2-7, is DVKVTQSSRYLVKRTGEKVFLECVQDMDHENMFWYRQDPGLGLRLIYFSYDVKMKEKGDIPEGYSVSREKKERFSLILESASTNQTSMYLCASSPLDSQSYEQYFGPGTRLTVT.

The chain has TRBV28 and TRBJ2-7, with D possibly being TRBD2 (6 bases). The CDR3 length is 14 residues. With 1 base removed from V and 6 bases from J, the gap between germline ends came to 13 bases. Germline lookup yields CDR1 MDHEN and CDR2 SYDVKM. The CDR3 loop reads CASSLLAGSGEQYF. The CDR3 DNA reads TGTGCCAGCAGTTTATTGGCGGGGTCCGGCGAGCAGTACTTC.

J is TRBJ2-7 and V is TRBV18; 9 bases map to TRBD2. Germline V lookup: CDR1 KGHSH, CDR2 LQKENI. V shed 3 bases and J 2 bases; nucleotides not matched to a gene: 11. The CDR3 consists of 17 residues. CDR3 DNA: TGTGCCAGCTCACCTAGTAGGGGACTAGCTTTAACCTACGAGCAGTACTTC. It is translated as CASSPSRGLALTYEQYF.